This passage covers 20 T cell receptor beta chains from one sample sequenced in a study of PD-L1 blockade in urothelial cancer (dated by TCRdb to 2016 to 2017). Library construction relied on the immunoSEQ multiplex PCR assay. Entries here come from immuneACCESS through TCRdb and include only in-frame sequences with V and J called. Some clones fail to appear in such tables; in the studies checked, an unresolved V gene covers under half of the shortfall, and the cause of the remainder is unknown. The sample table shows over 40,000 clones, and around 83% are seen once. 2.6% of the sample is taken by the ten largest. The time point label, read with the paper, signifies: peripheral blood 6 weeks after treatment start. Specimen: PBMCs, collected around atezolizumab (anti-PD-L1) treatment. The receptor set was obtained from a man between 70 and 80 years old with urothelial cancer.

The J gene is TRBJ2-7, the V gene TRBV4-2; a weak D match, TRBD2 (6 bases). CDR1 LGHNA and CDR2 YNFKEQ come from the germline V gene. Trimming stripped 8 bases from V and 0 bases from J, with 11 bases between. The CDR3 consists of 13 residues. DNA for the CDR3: TGTGCCAGCGCTAGCGAGAACTCCTACGAGCAGTACTTC. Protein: CASASENSYEQYF.

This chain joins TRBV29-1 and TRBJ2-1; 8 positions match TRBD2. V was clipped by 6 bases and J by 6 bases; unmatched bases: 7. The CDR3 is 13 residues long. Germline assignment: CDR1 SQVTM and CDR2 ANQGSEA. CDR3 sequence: CSVAGLGGNEQFF. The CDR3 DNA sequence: TGCAGCGTCGCGGGACTAGGCGGCAATGAGCAGTTCTTC.

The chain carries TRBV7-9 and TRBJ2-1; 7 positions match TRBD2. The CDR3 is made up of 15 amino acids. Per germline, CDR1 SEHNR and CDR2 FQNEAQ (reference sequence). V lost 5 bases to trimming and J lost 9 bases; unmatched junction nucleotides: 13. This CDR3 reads CASSPASGLLGEQFF. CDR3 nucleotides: TGTGCCAGCAGCCCCGCTAGCGGACTTCTCGGTGAGCAGTTCTTC.

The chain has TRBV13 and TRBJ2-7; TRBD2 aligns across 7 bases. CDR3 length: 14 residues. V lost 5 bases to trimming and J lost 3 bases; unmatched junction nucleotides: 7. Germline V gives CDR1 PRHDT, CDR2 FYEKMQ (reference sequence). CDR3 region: CASSLGGRLYEQYF. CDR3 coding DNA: TGTGCCAGCAGCCTGGGAGGGAGACTCTACGAGCAGTACTTC. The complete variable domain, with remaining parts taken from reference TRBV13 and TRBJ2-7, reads AAGVIQSPRHLIKEKRETATLKCYPIPRHDTVYWYQQGPGQDPQFLISFYEKMQSDKGSIPDRFSAQQFSDYHSELNMSSLELGDSALYFCASSLGGRLYEQYFGPGTRLTVT.

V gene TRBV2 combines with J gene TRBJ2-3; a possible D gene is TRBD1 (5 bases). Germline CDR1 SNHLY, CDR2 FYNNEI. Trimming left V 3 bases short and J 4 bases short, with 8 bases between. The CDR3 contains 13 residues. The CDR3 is CASSDQGPDTQYF. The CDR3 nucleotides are TGTGCCAGCAGTGACCAGGGCCCAGATACGCAGTATTTT. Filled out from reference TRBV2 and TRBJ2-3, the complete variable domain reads EPEVTQTPSHQVTQMGQEVILRCVPISNHLYFYWYRQILGQKVEFLVSFYNNEISEKSEIFDDQFSVERPDGSNFTLKIRSTKLEDSAMYFCASSDQGPDTQYFGPGTRLTVL.

In DNA form, the CDR3 reads TGTGCCAGCAGCCGTACACGGGCGGGCCCTAAGTACAATGAGCAGTTCTTC. Amino acids: CASSRTRAGPKYNEQFF. The rearrangement uses TRBV7-8 and TRBJ2-1, with a tentative D call TRBD2 (5 bases). The germline V gene has CDR1 SGHVS and CDR2 FQNEAQ. Between the trimmed V and J ends, which lost 5 bases and 4 bases, there was a span of 21 bases. The length of the CDR3 is 17 residues.

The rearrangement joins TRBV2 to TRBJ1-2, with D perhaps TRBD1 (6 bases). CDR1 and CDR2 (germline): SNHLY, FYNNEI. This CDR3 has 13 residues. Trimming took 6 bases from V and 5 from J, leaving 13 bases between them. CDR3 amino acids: CASSSTGQYGYTF. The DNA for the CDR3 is TGTGCCAGCAGCTCAACCGGACAGTATGGCTACACCTTC. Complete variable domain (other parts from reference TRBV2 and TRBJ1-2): EPEVTQTPSHQVTQMGQEVILRCVPISNHLYFYWYRQILGQKVEFLVSFYNNEISEKSEIFDDQFSVERPDGSNFTLKIRSTKLEDSAMYFCASSSTGQYGYTFGSGTRLTVV.

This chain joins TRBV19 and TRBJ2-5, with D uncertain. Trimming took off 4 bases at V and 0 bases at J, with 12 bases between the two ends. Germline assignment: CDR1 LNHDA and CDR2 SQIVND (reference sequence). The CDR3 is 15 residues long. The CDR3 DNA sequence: TGTGCCAGTAGTACATCTCGCGCGTACCAAGAGACCCAGTACTTC. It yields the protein CASSTSRAYQETQYF.

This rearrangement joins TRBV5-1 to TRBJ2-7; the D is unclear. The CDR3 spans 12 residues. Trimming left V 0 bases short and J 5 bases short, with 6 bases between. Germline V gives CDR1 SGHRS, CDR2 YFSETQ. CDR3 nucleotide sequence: TGCGCCAGCAGCTTGGTTGAGGACGAGCAGTACTTC. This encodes CASSLVEDEQYF.

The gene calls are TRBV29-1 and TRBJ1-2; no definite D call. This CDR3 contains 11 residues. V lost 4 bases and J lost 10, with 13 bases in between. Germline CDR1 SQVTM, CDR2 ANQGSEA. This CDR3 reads CSVGVYRDYTF. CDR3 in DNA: TGCAGCGTTGGGGTCTACCGGGACTACACCTTC.

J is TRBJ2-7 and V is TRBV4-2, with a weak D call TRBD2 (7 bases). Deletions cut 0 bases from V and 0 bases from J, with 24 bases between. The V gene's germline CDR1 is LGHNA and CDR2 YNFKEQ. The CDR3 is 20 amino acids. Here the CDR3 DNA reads TGTGCCAGCAGCCAAGATGGAGGGGGAGGGCTACAAGGAAGCTCCTACGAGCAGTACTTC. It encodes CASSQDGGGGLQGSSYEQYF.

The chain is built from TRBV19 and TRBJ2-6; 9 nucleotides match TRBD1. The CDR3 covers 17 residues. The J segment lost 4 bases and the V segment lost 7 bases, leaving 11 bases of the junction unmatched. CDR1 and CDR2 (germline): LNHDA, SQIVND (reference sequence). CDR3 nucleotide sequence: TGTGCCAGTAATCGGGGGACAGGGCGATCCGGGGCCAACGTCCTGACTTTC. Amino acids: CASNRGTGRSGANVLTF. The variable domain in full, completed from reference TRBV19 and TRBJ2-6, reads DGGITQSPKYLFRKEGQNVTLSCEQNLNHDAMYWYRQDPGQGLRLIYYSQIVNDFQKGDIAEGYSVSREKKESFPLTVTSAQKNPTAFYLCASNRGTGRSGANVLTFGAGSRLTVL.

CDR3 residues: CASSESLLASEQFF. As DNA, the CDR3 is TGCGCCAGCAGTGAGTCCTTACTAGCAAGTGAGCAGTTCTTC. J is TRBJ2-1 and V is TRBV10-1, with D possibly TRBD2 on 6 matching bases. CDR1 is WNHNN and CDR2 is SYGVQD in the germline V gene (reference sequence). The CDR3 has 14 amino acids. The germline V and J ends were trimmed by 0 bases and 9 bases, with 12 bases remaining between them.

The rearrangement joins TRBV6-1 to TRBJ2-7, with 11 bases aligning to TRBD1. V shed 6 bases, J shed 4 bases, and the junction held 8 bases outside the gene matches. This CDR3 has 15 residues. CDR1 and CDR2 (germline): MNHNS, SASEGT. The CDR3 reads CASRGTGGGWYEQYF. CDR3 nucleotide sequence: TGTGCCAGCAGGGGGACAGGGGGTGGGTGGTACGAGCAGTACTTC.

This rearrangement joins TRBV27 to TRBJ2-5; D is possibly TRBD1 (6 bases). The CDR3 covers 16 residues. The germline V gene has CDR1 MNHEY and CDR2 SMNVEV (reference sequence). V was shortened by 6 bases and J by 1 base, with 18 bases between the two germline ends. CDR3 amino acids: CASSYSGARLQETQYF. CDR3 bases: TGTGCCAGCAGCTACTCAGGGGCGCGCCTCCAAGAGACCCAGTACTTC.

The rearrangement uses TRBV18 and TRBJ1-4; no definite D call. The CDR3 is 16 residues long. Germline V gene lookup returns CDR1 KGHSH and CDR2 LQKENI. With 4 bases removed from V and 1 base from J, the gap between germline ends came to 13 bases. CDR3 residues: CASSLRVARTNEKLFF. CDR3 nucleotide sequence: TGTGCCAGCTCACTGAGGGTGGCGAGAACTAATGAAAAACTGTTTTTT. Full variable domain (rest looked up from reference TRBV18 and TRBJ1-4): NAGVMQNPRHLVRRRGQEARLRCSPMKGHSHVYWYRQLPEEGLKFMVYLQKENIIDESGMPKERFSAEFPKEGPSILRIQQVVRGDSAAYFCASSLRVARTNEKLFFGSGTQLSVL.

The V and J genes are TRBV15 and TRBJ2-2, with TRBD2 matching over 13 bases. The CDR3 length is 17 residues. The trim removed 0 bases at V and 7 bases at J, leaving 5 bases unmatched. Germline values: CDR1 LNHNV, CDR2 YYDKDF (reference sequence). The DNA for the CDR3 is TGTGCCACCAGCAGAGAACTAGCGGGAGGGCCGGGCGGGGAGCTGTTTTTT. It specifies CATSRELAGGPGGELFF.

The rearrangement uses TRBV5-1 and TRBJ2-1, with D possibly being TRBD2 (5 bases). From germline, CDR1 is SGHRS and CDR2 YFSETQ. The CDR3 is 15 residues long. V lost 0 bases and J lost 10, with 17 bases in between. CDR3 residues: CASSLDGIDSREQFF. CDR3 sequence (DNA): TGCGCCAGCAGCTTGGACGGGATTGATTCACGGGAGCAGTTCTTC.

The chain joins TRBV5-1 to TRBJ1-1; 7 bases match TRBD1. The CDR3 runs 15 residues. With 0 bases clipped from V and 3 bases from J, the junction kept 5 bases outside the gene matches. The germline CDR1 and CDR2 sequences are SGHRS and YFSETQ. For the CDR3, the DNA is TGCGCCAGCAGCTTGGGGGCAGGGGGGTACACTGAAGCTTTCTTT. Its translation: CASSLGAGGYTEAFF.

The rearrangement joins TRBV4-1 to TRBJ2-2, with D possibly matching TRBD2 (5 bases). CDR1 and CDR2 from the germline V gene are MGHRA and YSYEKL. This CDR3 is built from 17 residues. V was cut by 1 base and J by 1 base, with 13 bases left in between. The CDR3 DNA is TGCGCCAGCAGCCAAGCTCAACTAGACCAGAACACCGGGGAGCTGTTTTTT. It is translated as CASSQAQLDQNTGELFF.